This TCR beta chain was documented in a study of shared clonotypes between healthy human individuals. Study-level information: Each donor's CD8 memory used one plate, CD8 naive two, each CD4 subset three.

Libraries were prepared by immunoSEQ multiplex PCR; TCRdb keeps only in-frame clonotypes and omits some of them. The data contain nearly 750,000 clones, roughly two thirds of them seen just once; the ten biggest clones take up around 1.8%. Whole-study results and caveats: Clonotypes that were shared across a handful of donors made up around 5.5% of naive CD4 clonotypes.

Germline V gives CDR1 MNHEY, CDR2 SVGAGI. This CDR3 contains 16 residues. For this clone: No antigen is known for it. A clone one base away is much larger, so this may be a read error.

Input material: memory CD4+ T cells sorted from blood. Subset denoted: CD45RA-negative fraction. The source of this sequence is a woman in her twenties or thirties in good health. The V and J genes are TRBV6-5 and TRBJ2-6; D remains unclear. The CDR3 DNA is TGTGCCGGCAGTTACTCCTTAGGGAAAGGGGCCAACGTCCTGACTTTC. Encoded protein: CAGSYSLGKGANVLTF.